This T cell receptor beta chain was identified in a study of blood T cell repertoires in COVID-19. Across the study: Collection of acute and convalescent COVID-19 samples took place in the United States, Italy and Spain. Sources were T cells, B-cell-depleted T cells, or PBMCs; the material itself was cDNA or gDNA.

As processed by the authors: Amplification of reference gene primers provided the estimated nucleated cell counts. Produced via immunoSEQ multiplex PCR; TCRdb's table is partial and in-frame only. V and J calls and clone size follow that table, whereas D and trimming were derived from the DNA. The sample records around 64,000 clones, around 79% being singletons. The sequence came from a man between 60 and 75 years old with acute or convalescent COVID-19. The source material was peripheral blood.

In nucleotides, the CDR3 is TGTGCCAGCAGCCTACAGGGGGATACTGAAGCTTTCTTT. It translates to CASSLQGDTEAFF. J is TRBJ1-1 and V is TRBV11-1, with 8 positions matching TRBD1. Trimming took 5 bases from V and 5 from J; bases not matched to a gene: 4. This CDR3 spans 13 amino acids. The germline V gene has CDR1 SGHAT and CDR2 FQDESV (reference sequence).